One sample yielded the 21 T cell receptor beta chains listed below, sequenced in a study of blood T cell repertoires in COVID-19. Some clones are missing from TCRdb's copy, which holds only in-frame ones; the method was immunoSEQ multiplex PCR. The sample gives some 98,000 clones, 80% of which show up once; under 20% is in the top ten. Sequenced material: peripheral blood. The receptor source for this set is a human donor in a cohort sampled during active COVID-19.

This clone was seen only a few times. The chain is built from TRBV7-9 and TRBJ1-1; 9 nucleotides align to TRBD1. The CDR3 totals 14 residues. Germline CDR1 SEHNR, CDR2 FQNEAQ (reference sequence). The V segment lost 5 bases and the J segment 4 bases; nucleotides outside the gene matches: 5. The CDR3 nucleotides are TGTGCCAGCAGCCTGGGACAGGGTTTCACTGAAGCTTTCTTT. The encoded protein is CASSLGQGFTEAFF.

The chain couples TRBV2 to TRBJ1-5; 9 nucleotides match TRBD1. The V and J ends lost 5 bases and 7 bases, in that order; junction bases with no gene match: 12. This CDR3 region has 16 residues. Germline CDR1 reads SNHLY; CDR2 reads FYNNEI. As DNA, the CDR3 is TGTGCCAGCAGTTCTTTACAGGGGGCAGGGGGACAGCCCCAGCATTTT. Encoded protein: CASSSLQGAGGQPQHF.

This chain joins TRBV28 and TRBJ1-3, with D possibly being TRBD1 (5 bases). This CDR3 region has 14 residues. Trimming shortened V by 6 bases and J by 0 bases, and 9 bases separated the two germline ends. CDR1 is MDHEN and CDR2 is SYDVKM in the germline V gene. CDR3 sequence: CASRGQGSGNTIYF. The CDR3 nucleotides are TGTGCCAGCAGGGGGCAGGGCTCTGGAAACACCATATATTTT.

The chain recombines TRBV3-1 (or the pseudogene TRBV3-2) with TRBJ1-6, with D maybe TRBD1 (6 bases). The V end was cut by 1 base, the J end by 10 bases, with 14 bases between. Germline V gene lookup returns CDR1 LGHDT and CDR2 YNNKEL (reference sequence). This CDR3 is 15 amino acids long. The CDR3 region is CASSQGAGVRSPLHF. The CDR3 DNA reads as TGTGCCAGCAGCCAAGGTGCAGGGGTGAGGTCACCCCTCCACTTT.

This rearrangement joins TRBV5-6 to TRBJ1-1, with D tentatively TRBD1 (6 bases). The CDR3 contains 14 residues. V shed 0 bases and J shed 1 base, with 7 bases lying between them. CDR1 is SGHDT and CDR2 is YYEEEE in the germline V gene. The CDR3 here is CASSLGQANTEAFF. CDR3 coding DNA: TGTGCCAGCAGCTTGGGACAGGCGAACACTGAAGCTTTCTTT. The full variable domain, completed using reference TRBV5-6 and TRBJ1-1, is DAGVTQSPTHLIKTRGQQVTLRCSPKSGHDTVSWYQQALGQGPQFIFQYYEEEERQRGNFPDRFSGHQFPNYSSELNVNALLLGDSALYLCASSLGQANTEAFFGQGTRLTVV.

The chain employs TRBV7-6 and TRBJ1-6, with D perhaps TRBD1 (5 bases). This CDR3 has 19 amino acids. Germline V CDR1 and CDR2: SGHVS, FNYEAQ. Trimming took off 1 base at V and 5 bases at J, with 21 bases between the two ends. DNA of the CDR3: TGTGCCAGCAGCTTAGTTGATATCGGCGGGGCGATGAATAATTCACCCCTCCACTTT. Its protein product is CASSLVDIGGAMNNSPLHF.

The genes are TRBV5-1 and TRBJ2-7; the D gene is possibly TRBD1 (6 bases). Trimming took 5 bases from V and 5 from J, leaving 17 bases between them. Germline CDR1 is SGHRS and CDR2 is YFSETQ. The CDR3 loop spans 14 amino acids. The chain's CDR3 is CASRERQVRNEQYF. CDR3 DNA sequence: TGCGCCAGCAGGGAAAGACAGGTGAGGAACGAGCAGTACTTC.

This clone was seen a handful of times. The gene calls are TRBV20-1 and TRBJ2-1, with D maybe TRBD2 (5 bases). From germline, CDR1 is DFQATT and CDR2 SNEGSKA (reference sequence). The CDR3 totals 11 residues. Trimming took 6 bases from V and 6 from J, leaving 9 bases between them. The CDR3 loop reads CSADRGNEQFF. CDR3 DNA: TGCAGTGCCGATCGGGGCAATGAGCAGTTCTTC.

This chain's CDR3 is CASSLADRGRGNTIYF. The CDR3, as DNA: TGTGCCAGCAGCTTAGCGGACAGGGGGCGGGGAAACACCATATATTTT. The chain links TRBV7-8 to TRBJ1-3, with 11 positions matching TRBD1. Trimming at V came to 0 bases and at J to 4 bases, leaving 2 bases not matched to a gene. CDR1 and CDR2 from the germline V gene are SGHVS and FQNEAQ. The CDR3 sequence is 16 residues long.

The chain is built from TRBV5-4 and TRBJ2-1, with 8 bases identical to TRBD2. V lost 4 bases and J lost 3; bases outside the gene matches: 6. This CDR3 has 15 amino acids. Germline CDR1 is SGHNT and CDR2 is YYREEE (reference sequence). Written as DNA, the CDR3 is TGTGCCAGCAGCCTGACTAGCGCAAACTACAATGAGCAGTTCTTC. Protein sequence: CASSLTSANYNEQFF. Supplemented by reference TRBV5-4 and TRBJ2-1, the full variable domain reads ETGVTQSPTHLIKTRGQQVTLRCSSQSGHNTVSWYQQALGQGPQFIFQYYREEENGRGNFPPRFSGLQFPNYSSELNVNALELDDSALYLCASSLTSANYNEQFFGPGTRLTVL.

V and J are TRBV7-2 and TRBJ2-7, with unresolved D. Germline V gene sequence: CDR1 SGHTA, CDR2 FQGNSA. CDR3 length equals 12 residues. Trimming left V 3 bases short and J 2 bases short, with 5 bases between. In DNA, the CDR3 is TGTGCCAGCAGCTTGAGCACCTACGAGCAGTACTTC. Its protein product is CASSLSTYEQYF.

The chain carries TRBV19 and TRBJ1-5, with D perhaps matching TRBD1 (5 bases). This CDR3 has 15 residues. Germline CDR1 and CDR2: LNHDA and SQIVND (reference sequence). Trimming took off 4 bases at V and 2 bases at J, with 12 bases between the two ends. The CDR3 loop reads CASSTGGGRNQPQHF. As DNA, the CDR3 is TGTGCCAGTAGTACTGGCGGGGGACGCAATCAGCCCCAGCATTTT.

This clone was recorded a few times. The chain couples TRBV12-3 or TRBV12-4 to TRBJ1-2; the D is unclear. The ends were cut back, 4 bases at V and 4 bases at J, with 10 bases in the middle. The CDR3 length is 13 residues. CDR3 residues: CASSWWQRYGYTF. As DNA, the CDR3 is TGTGCCAGCAGTTGGTGGCAGCGCTATGGCTACACCTTC.

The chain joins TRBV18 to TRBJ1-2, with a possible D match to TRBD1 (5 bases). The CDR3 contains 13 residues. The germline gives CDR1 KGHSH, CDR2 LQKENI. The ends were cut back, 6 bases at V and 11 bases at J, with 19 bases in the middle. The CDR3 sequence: CASSQWRDAGYTF. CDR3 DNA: TGTGCCAGCTCCCAGTGGAGGGACGCCGGTTACACCTTC.

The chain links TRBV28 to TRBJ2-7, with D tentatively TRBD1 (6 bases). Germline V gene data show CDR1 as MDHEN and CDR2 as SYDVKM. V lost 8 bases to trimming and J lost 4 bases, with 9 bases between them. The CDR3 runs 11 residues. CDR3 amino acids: CASLTGYEQYF. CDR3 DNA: TGTGCCAGCCTTACAGGGTACGAGCAGTACTTC.

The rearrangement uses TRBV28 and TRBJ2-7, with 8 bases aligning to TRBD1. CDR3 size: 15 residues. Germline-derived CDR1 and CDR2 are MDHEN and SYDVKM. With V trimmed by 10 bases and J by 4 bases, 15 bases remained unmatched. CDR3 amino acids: CATKGAGTGMYEQYF. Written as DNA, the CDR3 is TGTGCCACCAAGGGGGCCGGGACAGGCATGTACGAGCAGTACTTC.

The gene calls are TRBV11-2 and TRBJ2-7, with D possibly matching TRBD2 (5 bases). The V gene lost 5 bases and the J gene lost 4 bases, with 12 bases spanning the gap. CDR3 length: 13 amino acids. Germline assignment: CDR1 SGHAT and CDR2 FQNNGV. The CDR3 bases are TGTGCCAGCAGCCCGGACTTGAATTACGAGCAGTACTTC. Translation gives CASSPDLNYEQYF. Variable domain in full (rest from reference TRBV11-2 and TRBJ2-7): EAGVAQSPRYKIIEKRQSVAFWCNPISGHATLYWYQQILGQGPKLLIQFQNNGVVDDSQLPKDRFSAERLKGVDSTLKIQPAKLEDSAVYLCASSPDLNYEQYFGPGTRLTVT.

The CDR3 DNA reads TGCGCCAGCAGCTGGGGGGACAGGGGCCGTGGCTACACCTTC. Its translation: CASSWGDRGRGYTF. The J gene is TRBJ1-2, the V gene TRBV5-1; TRBD1 matches at 10 bases. CDR1 and CDR2 (germline): SGHRS, YFSETQ. The CDR3 consists of 14 residues. The V segment lost 3 bases and the J segment 7 bases; nucleotides outside the gene matches: 6.

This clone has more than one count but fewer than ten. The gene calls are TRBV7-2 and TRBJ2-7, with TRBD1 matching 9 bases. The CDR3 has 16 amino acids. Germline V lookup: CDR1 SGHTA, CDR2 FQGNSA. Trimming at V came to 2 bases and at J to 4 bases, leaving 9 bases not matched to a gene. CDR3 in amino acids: CASSLTMTGGRYEQYF. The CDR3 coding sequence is TGTGCCAGCAGCTTAACTATGACAGGGGGAAGGTACGAGCAGTACTTC.

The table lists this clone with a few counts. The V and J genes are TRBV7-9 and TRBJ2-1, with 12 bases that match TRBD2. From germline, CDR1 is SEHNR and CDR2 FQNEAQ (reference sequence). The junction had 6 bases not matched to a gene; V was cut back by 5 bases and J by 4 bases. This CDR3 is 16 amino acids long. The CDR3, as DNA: TGTGCCAGCAGCATTACTAGCGGGAGGACATACAATGAGCAGTTCTTC. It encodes CASSITSGRTYNEQFF.

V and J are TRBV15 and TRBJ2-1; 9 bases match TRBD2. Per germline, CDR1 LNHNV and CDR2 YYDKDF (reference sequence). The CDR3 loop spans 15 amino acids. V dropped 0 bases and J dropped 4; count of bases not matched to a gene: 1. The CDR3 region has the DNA TGTGCCACCAGCAGAGATAGCGGGGGATACAATGAGCAGTTCTTC. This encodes CATSRDSGGYNEQFF.